This entry describes one T cell receptor beta chain. What it binds is unknown. Researchers ran the PCR with 60 Vbeta and 13 Jbeta primers. Using immunoSEQ multiplex PCR, the repertoire was profiled, and TCRdb retains in-frame clones only, with some absent. The sample contains around 150,000 clones, approximately 73% of which appear only once. The sample belongs to a study of cytomegalovirus exposure and HLA in healthy donors. Study results and limitations: The classifier was said to identify cytomegalovirus status with high specificity and sensitivity. Association of approximately 16,000 TCR beta sequences with HLA alleles was found at 0.05 false discovery rate in a later analysis.

Healthy bone marrow donors made up the donor group. Sequenced input: PBMCs. The receptor was derived from a man aged 50 or older in good health and CMV-seronegative.

This CDR3 is CASSLVGGSGGLTGELFF. The CDR3, as DNA: TGTGCCAGCAGCTTAGTAGGCGGCTCAGGGGGCTTGACCGGGGAGCTGTTTTTT. The rearrangement uses TRBV7-2 and TRBJ2-2; 8 bases line up with TRBD1. CDR3 size: 18 residues. Trimming cost V 1 base and J 5 bases; bases outside gene matches: 12. Germline V gene sequence: CDR1 SGHTA, CDR2 FQGNSA.